This T cell receptor beta chain was recorded in a study of T cell responses to AZD1222 COVID-19 vaccine. The study, taken as a whole, reports: Females made up more of the donors, who were largely white British, and clonal diversity may have come out too low. Spike-specific TCRs gained breadth and depth after people received two AZD1222 doses.

Note on this clone: Its specificity is unknown.

The CDR3 length is 16 residues. Trimming removed 1 base from V and 0 bases from J; junction bases left unmatched: 2. CDR1 is SEHNR, CDR2 FQNEAQ, per germline (reference sequence). Profiling relied on immunoSEQ multiplex PCR, and the TCRdb table lists in-frame clones only, not all of them. This sample carries more than 95,000 clones, roughly nine tenths of them seen once, and the ten largest clones take about 27%. The chain is built from TRBV7-9 and TRBJ1-2; 10 bases line up with TRBD1. This sequence originates from an adult in good health. The sample consisted of peripheral blood, taken on day 0 of AZD1222 vaccination. This chain's CDR3 is CASSLGDRGANYGYTF. DNA for the CDR3: TGTGCCAGCAGCTTAGGGGACAGGGGTGCTAACTATGGCTACACCTTC.